Here is one TCR beta chain with its context. Antigen: not known. The table came from immunoSEQ multiplex PCR; TCRdb's copy has only in-frame clones and leaves some out. The table includes around 130,000 clones, under 95% detected once. The data were obtained in a study of T cell responses to AZD1222 COVID-19 vaccine. The study, taken as a whole, reports: Baseline seropositivity occurred in only six or seven AZD1222 recipients.

The CDR3 runs 13 residues. V trimming: 7 bases; J trimming: 5 bases; junction bases outside the gene matches: 5. CDR1 and CDR2 (germline): SQVTM, ANQGSEA. The sample in question was peripheral blood, obtained 28 days after the second dose of the MenACWY control vaccine. The receptor was isolated from an adult who received the MenACWY meningococcal vaccine as a control. The chain links TRBV29-1 to TRBJ1-6; 7 nucleotides align to TRBD1. The CDR3 sequence: CSAATGNNSPLHF. The CDR3 coding sequence is TGCAGCGCTGCGACAGGGAATAATTCACCCCTCCACTTT.